This is a list of T cell receptor beta chains from one sample in a study of patients and donors after allogeneic stem cell transplantation. Using its own MiXCR run on the RT-PCR reads, TCRdb lists one record per CDR3 protein. The sample has 410,000 or so distinct CDR3 sequences, 16% seen once; the top ten hold 6.5% to 7.5%. The specimen sequenced was blood, either unsorted or a sorted T cell fraction (not recorded which). These receptors were taken from a human donor who was either an allogeneic HSCT recipient or a stem cell or donor lymphocyte infusion donor (not recorded which). It is not recorded whose cells these are; they may come from a transplant donor. The CDR3 runs from the conserved cysteine through the conserved F or W. The D gene is left open where the match is weak. Expanded clones get a size class; other rows say once, few or many, or leave the size out.

d_call	clone_size	v_call	j_call	cdr3_aa	cdr3_nt
NA	few	TRBV18	TRBJ2-1	CASSPDVSYNEQFF	TGTGCCAGCTCACCAGATGTCTCCTACAATGAGCAGTTCTTC
NA	many	TRBV12-3/TRBV12-4	TRBJ2-7	CASRSEGPYEQYF	TGTGCCAGCCGGAGTGAGGGGCCCTACGAGCAGTACTTC
NA	NA	TRBV19	TRBJ2-7	CASSMKESYEQYF	TGTGCCAGTAGTATGAAGGAGTCCTACGAGCAGTACTTC
NA	NA	TRBV5-4	TRBJ2-2	CASSLAREVDTGELFF	TGTGCCAGCAGCTTGGCCAGGGAAGTAGACACCGGGGAGCTGTTTTTT
TRBD2	few	TRBV11-2	TRBJ2-3	CASSLVGTSGGARDTQYF	TGTGCCAGCAGCTTAGTAGGGACTAGCGGGGGGGCCAGAGATACGCAGTATTTT
NA	many	TRBV4-2	TRBJ2-7	CASSQDSSSYEQYF	TGTGCCAGCAGCCAAGACTCCAGCTCCTACGAGCAGTACTTC
TRBD2	NA	TRBV20-1	TRBJ2-3	CSARALPWTSGSTDTQYF	TGCAGTGCTAGAGCTCTGCCGTGGACTAGCGGTAGCACAGATACGCAGTATTTT
NA	NA	TRBV5-1	TRBJ1-1	CASSRTTGGMNTEAFF	TGCGCCAGCAGCCGTACCACCGGGGGAATGAACACTGAAGCTTTCTTT
NA	NA	TRBV24-1	TRBJ1-2	CATSDRTQGRDGYTF	TGTGCCACCAGTGACCGTACCCAGGGACGGGATGGCTACACCTTC
TRBD1	NA	TRBV12-3/TRBV12-4	TRBJ2-6	CASSSRGQGETGANVLTF	TGTGCCAGCAGTTCTCGGGGTCAGGGGGAGACCGGGGCCAACGTCCTGACTTTC
NA	few	TRBV9	TRBJ2-1	CASSAGPPEQFF	TGTGCCAGCAGCGCCGGGCCCCCAGAGCAGTTCTTC
NA	many	TRBV20-1	TRBJ2-7	CSATGISYEQYF	TGCAGTGCTACAGGGATCTCCTACGAGCAGTACTTC
NA	NA	TRBV9	TRBJ2-5	CASSLRWGGETQYF	TGTGCCAGCAGCCTTCGCTGGGGCGGGGAGACCCAGTACTTC
NA	few	TRBV5-1	TRBJ2-5	CASSFGPKQETQYF	TGCGCCAGCAGCTTTGGGCCAAAGCAAGAGACCCAGTACTTC
NA	NA	TRBV12-3/TRBV12-4	TRBJ1-3	CATEREVGNTIYF	TGTGCCACCGAGAGGGAGGTTGGAAACACCATATATTTT
NA	NA	TRBV4-2	TRBJ1-2	CASSYQPGSEYGYTF	TGTGCCAGCAGCTATCAACCCGGGTCAGAGTATGGCTACACCTTC